This T cell receptor beta chain emerged from a study of blood T cell repertoires in COVID-19. J was trimmed by 3 bases and V by 3 bases; bases with no gene match: 2. The CDR3 totals 14 residues. Germline CDR1 is SGDLS and CDR2 is YYNGEE. The protocol was immunoSEQ multiplex PCR, while the TCRdb copy is restricted to in-frame clones and leaves out a portion. The data contain about 210,000 clones, around 85% of them singletons. This receptor was obtained from a man in his 60s with COVID-19, enrolled during active disease. This chain links TRBV9 with TRBJ1-3; TRBD1 aligns across 8 bases. The sample taken for sequencing was peripheral blood. CDR3 sequence (DNA): TGTGCCAGCAGCGCTACAGGGGGTGGAAACACCATATATTTT. It encodes CASSATGGGNTIYF.